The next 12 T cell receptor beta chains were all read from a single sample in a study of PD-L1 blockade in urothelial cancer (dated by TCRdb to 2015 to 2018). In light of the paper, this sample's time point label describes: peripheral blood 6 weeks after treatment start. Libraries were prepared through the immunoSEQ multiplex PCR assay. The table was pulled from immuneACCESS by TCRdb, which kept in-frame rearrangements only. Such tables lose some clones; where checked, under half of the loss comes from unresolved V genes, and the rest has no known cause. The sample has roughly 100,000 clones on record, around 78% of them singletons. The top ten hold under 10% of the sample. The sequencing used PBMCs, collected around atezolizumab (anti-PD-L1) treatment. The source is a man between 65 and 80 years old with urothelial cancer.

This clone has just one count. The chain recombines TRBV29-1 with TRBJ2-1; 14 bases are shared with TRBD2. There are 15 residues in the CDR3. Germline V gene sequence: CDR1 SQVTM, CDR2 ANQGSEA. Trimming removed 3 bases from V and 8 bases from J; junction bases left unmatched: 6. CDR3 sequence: CSVERTSGGIDEQFF. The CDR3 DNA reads TGCAGCGTTGAGCGGACTAGCGGGGGGATCGATGAGCAGTTCTTC.

The CDR3 DNA is TGTGCCAGCAGTGCCCAGGGCAGGGGCACAGATACGCAGTATTTT. As protein: CASSAQGRGTDTQYF. The chain couples TRBV28 to TRBJ2-3, with D tentatively TRBD1 (5 bases). V was trimmed by 5 bases and J by 1 base, leaving 13 bases between them. CDR1 and CDR2 (germline): MDHEN, SYDVKM. This CDR3 region has 15 residues.

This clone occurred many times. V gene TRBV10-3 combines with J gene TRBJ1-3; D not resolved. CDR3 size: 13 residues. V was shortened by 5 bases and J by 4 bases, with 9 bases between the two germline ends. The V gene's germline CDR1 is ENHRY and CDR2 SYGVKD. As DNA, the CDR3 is TGTGCCATCAGTCTAGATCAAGGAAACACCATATATTTT. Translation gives CAISLDQGNTIYF.

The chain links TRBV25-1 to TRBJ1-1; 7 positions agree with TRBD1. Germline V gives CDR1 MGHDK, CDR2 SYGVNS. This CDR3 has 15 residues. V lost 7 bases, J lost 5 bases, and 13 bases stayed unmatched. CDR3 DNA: TGTGCCAGCACCAACCCCGCAGGGGGACAGACTGAAGCTTTCTTT. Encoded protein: CASTNPAGGQTEAFF.

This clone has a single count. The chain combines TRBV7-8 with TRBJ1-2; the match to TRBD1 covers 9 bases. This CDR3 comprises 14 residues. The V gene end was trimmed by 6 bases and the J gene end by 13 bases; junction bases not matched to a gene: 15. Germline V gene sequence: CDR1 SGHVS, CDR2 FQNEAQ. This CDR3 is CASSLLRTGAGGTF. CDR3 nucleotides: TGTGCCAGCAGTCTCCTACGGACAGGGGCCGGAGGCACCTTC.

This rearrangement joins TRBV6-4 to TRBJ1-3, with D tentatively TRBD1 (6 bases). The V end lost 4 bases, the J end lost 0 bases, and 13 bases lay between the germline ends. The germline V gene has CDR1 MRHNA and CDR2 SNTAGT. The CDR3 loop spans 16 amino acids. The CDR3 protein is CASSAGQGGSGNTIYF. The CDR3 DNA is TGTGCCAGCAGTGCGGGACAAGGGGGCTCTGGAAACACCATATATTTT.

The CDR3 bases are TGTGCTAGTGGTTTAGAGATCCAAGAGACCCAGTACTTC. As protein: CASGLEIQETQYF. The V and J genes are TRBV12-5 and TRBJ2-5; D call uncertain. The CDR3 spans 13 residues. V lost 3 bases and J lost 1, with 6 bases in between. Per the germline V gene, CDR1 is LGHNT and CDR2 is FRNRAP.

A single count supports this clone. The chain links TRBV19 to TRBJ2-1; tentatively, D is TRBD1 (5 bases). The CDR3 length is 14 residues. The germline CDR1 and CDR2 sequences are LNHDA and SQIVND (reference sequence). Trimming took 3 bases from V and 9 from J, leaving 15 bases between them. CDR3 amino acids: CASSMGRVHGEQFF. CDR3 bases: TGTGCCAGTAGTATGGGCAGGGTACATGGTGAGCAGTTCTTC.

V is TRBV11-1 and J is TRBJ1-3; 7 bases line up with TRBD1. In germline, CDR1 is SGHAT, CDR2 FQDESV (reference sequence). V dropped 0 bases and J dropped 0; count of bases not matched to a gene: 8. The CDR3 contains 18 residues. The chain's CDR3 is CASSLASPGTASGNTIYF. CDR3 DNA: TGTGCCAGCAGCTTAGCGTCGCCCGGGACAGCCTCTGGAAACACCATATATTTT.

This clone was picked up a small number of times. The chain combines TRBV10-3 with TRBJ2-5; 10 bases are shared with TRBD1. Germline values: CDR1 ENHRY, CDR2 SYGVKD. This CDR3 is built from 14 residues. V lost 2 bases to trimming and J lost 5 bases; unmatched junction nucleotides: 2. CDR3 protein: CAISERQGAETQYF. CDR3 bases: TGTGCCATCAGTGAGAGACAGGGGGCTGAGACCCAGTACTTC.

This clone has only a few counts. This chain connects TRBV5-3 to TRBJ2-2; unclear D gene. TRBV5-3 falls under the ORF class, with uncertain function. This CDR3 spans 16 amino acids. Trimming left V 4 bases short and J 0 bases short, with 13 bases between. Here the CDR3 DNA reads TGTGCCAGAAGCGGAGAGGTTATACCGAACACCGGGGAGCTGTTTTTT. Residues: CARSGEVIPNTGELFF.

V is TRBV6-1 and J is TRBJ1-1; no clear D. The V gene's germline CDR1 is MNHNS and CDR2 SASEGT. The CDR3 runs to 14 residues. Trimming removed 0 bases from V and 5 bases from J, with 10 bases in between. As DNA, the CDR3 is TGTGCCAGCAGTGAAGCGCTGCCAGTAACTGAAGCTTTCTTT. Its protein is CASSEALPVTEAFF.